The sequence of this TCR beta chain was determined in a study of blood T cell repertoires in COVID-19. Study background: Researchers got acute and convalescent COVID-19 samples from the United States, Italy and Spain. The analysed material was cDNA or gDNA that came from T cells, B-cell-depleted T cells, or PBMCs.

Per the original data handling: Amplification of reference gene primers provided the estimated nucleated cell counts. Using immunoSEQ multiplex PCR, the repertoire was profiled, and TCRdb retains in-frame clones only, with some absent. The V and J calls and clone size are taken from that table; D and trimming were inferred from the DNA. The table lists over 150,000 clones, roughly four fifths of them singletons. Sample: peripheral blood. This sequence originates from a woman aged 55 to 70 with acute or convalescent COVID-19.

CDR3 DNA sequence: TGCAGTGCTAGTAAGGACAGGGGGCTTAAGCAGCCCCAGCATTTT. This sequence encodes CSASKDRGLKQPQHF. This rearrangement joins TRBV20-1 to TRBJ1-5; 11 positions match TRBD1. Unmatched junction bases numbered 8, after V lost 3 bases and J lost 7 bases. The CDR3 extends over 15 amino acids. Germline lookup yields CDR1 DFQATT and CDR2 SNEGSKA (reference sequence).